The clone carrying this TCR beta chain was counted many times. Its antigen is as yet unknown. One end of the junction is discordant with germline, which a read error may explain. The sample originates from a study of T cells in Graves' hyperthyroidism and ophthalmopathy. Study outcomes and limitations: The authors' 13 V-J model separated ophthalmopathy from stable hyperthyroidism.

Orbital computed tomography and thyroid ultrasound, together with serum TRAb and thyroxine and clinical symptoms, were used for diagnoses. RNA transcripts served as the template for amplifying TCR beta CDR3 regions. First-round RT-PCR of the TCR CDR3 relied on the HTBI primer set. TCRdb reprocessed the multiplex PCR reads with MiXCR, giving one entry per CDR3 protein. The sample lists 300,000 to 450,000 distinct CDR3 sequences, about 13% occurring once. The sample consisted of blood. The TCR comes from a woman aged 18-29 years with Graves' hyperthyroidism.

CDR3 DNA: TGTGCCAGCAGCTTAACGAACTATGGCTCCACCTTC. Residues: CASSLTNYGSTF. The gene calls are TRBV11-2 and TRBJ1-2; unclear D gene. This CDR3 is built from 12 residues. Germline loops: CDR1 SGHAT, CDR2 FQNNGV.